This T cell receptor beta chain was retrieved from a study of PD-1 blockade in classical Hodgkin lymphoma. Data came from immunoSEQ multiplex PCR; TCRdb stores just in-frame clones and leaves some out. The sample yields approximately 65,000 clones, approximately 94% seen once. Time point given: cycle 4 day 1 (C4D1), after less than seven weeks of nivolumab. Every patient relapsed after autologous stem cell transplantation, and brentuximab vedotin exposure varied. Germline V gene sequence: CDR1 SGHVS, CDR2 FNYEAQ. V lost 6 bases to trimming and J lost 5 bases, with 13 bases between them. The CDR3 totals 13 residues.

J is TRBJ2-5 and V is TRBV7-6; D assignment may be TRBD1 or TRBD2 (5 bases each). The TCR comes from a human donor with classical Hodgkin lymphoma. Source: peripheral blood mononuclear cells (PBMCs), taken before the fourth cycle of nivolumab. CDR3 residues: CASRDGGAETQYF. The CDR3 region has the DNA TGTGCCAGCAGGGATGGGGGTGCGGAGACCCAGTACTTC. The whole variable domain, filled in from reference TRBV7-6 and TRBJ2-5, reads GAGVSQSPRYKVTKRGQDVALRCDPISGHVSLYWYRQALGQGPEFLTYFNYEAQQDKSGLPNDRFSAERPEGSISTLTIQRTEQRDSAMYRCASRDGGAETQYFGPGTRLLVL.